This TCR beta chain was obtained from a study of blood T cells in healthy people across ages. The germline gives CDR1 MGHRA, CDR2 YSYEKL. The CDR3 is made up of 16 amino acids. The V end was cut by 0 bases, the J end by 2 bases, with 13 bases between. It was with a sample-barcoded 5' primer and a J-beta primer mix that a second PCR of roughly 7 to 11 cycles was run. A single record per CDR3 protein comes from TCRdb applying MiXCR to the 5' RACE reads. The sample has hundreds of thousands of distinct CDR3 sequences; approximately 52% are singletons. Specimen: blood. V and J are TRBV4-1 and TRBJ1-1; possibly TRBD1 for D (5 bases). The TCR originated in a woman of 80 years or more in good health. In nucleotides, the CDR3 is TGCGCCAGCAGCCAAGACCGGACCAGGGCAAACACTGAAGCTTTCTTT. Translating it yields CASSQDRTRANTEAFF.